These 9 T cell receptor beta chains were all obtained from the same sample, sequenced in a study of blood T cell repertoires in COVID-19. Some clones are missing from TCRdb's copy, which holds only in-frame ones; the method was immunoSEQ multiplex PCR. The repertoire holds a few hundred thousand clones, approximately 86% seen once, with 3% in the top ten. Input material: peripheral blood. These receptors were collected from a man aged 55 to 70 with acute or convalescent COVID-19.

V and J are TRBV18 and TRBJ1-6; TRBD1 is a possible D gene (6 bases). Trimming pared 6 bases from V and 7 bases from J, leaving 19 bases between. The CDR3 is 16 residues long. From germline, CDR1 is KGHSH and CDR2 LQKENI. CDR3 loop: CASSLTGLDGNSPLHF. The CDR3 coding sequence is TGTGCCAGCTCGTTAACAGGGCTCGATGGGAATTCACCCCTCCACTTT.

The rearrangement links TRBV7-8 to TRBJ2-7, with D perhaps matching TRBD1 (5 bases). Trimming shortened V by 1 base and J by 2 bases, and 24 bases separated the two germline ends. Germline V gives CDR1 SGHVS, CDR2 FQNEAQ. This CDR3 spans 19 amino acids. The CDR3 sequence is CASSLGPFWQGSTTYEQYF. CDR3 nucleotide sequence: TGTGCCAGCAGCTTAGGTCCTTTCTGGCAGGGTTCAACTACCTACGAGCAGTACTTC.

The chain joins TRBV5-6 to TRBJ1-1; 7 bases match TRBD1. The CDR3 has 14 amino acids. Germline CDR1 and CDR2: SGHDT and YYEEEE. With 5 bases clipped from V and 5 bases from J, the junction kept 9 bases outside the gene matches. Written as DNA, the CDR3 is TGTGCCAGCAGTTTAAGACAGGGTTGGACTGAAGCTTTCTTT. Translating gives CASSLRQGWTEAFF.

This clone occurred a few times. CDR3 bases: TGTGCCAGCAGTTCACAGGGTCGGGAAAAACTGTTTTTT. This gives the protein CASSSQGREKLFF. The rearrangement links TRBV6-6 to TRBJ1-4; perhaps TRBD1 as D (6 bases). Germline CDR1 reads MNHNY; CDR2 reads SVGAGI (reference sequence). This CDR3 contains 13 residues. Trimming removed 4 bases at V and 8 bases at J, with 11 bases between.

Here the CDR3 reads CASTQGASAEAFF. CDR3 nucleotide sequence: TGTGCCAGTACCCAGGGGGCTTCGGCCGAAGCTTTCTTT. This chain uses TRBV6-5 with TRBJ1-1; 8 bases align to TRBD1. CDR3 length: 13 residues. J gave up 8 bases and V 9 bases, and 11 bases lay outside the gene matches. In germline, CDR1 is MNHEY, CDR2 SVGAGI.

CDR3 region: CASGGVGNRNEQFF. The CDR3 DNA reads as TGTGCCAGTGGAGGCGTAGGGAACCGCAATGAGCAGTTCTTC. The V call is TRBV19, the J call TRBJ2-1, with D maybe TRBD2 (5 bases). The CDR3 runs to 14 residues. The germline gives CDR1 LNHDA, CDR2 SQIVND (reference sequence). Deletions cut 8 bases from V and 6 bases from J, with 17 bases between.

The J gene is TRBJ2-4, the V gene TRBV10-2, with D possibly being TRBD1 (5 bases). The V gene lost 0 bases and the J gene lost 8 bases, with 17 bases spanning the gap. From germline, CDR1 is WSHSY and CDR2 SAAADI. This CDR3 is built from 16 residues. The CDR3 loop is CASSESAGPSWDIQYF. The CDR3 nucleotides read TGCGCCAGCAGTGAGTCAGCAGGGCCCTCTTGGGACATTCAGTACTTC.

The CDR3 here is CASSFFGGYTF. The CDR3 DNA follows: TGTGCCAGCAGTTTTTTCGGTGGCTACACCTTC. V gene TRBV28 combines with J gene TRBJ1-2; no clear D. Germline V CDR1 and CDR2: MDHEN, SYDVKM. V was clipped by 3 bases and J by 7 bases, with 6 bases between them. The CDR3 is made up of 11 amino acids.

In this sample, this clone turned up once. The genes are TRBV12-3 or TRBV12-4 and TRBJ2-5, with 9 bases identical to TRBD1. There are 13 residues in the CDR3. The J segment lost 6 bases and the V segment lost 6 bases, leaving 5 bases of the junction unmatched. CDR3 coding DNA: TGTGCCAGCAGCTCGACAGGGGGAAAGACCCAGTACTTC. It is translated as CASSSTGGKTQYF.